Included here is one T cell receptor (beta chain) sequence, with context. Its antigen is currently unknown. The sample originates from a study of cytomegalovirus exposure and HLA in healthy donors. Overall study results and limits: Another analysis was done later, and it associated roughly 15,000 TCR beta sequences with HLA alleles at 0.05 false discovery rate. As a later analysis revealed, the rate of TCR association differed by HLA locus, with DRB1 most and HLA-C fewest. Diagnosis of cytomegalovirus status made by the classifier reportedly showed high specificity and sensitivity.

PCR amplification relied on 60 Vbeta primers (plus 13 Jbeta primers). The table came from immunoSEQ multiplex PCR; TCRdb's copy has only in-frame clones and leaves some out. This sample has approximately 180,000 clones, with 65% to 85% found just once. The length of the CDR3 is 17 residues. Germline-derived CDR1 and CDR2 are MNHNS and SASEGT. The V segment lost 4 bases and the J segment 6 bases; nucleotides outside the gene matches: 15. The study sampled nominally healthy donors, though unrecorded immune exposures were likely. The receptor's source is a man aged 18-30 years in good health and CMV-seronegative. The chain recombines TRBV6-1 with TRBJ1-2; 9 bases agree with TRBD1. Sequencing was performed on PBMCs. The CDR3 coding sequence is TGTGCCAGCAGTGCTAACAGGGGGCGGGGTGGGGATCATGGCTACACCTTC. Encoded protein: CASSANRGRGGDHGYTF.